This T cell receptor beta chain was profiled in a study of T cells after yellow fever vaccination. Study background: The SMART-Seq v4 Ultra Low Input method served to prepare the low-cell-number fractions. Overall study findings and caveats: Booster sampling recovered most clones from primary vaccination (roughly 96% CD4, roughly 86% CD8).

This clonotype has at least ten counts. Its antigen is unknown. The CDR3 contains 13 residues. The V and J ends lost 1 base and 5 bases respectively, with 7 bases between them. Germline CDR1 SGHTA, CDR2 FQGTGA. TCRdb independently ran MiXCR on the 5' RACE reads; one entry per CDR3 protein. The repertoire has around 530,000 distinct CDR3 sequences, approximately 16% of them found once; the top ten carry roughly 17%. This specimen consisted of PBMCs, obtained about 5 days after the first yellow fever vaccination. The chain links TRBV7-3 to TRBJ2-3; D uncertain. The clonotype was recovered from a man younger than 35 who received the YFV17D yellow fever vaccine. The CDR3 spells CASSLSPRDTQYF. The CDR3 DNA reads TGTGCCAGCAGCTTAAGTCCCCGAGATACGCAGTATTTT.